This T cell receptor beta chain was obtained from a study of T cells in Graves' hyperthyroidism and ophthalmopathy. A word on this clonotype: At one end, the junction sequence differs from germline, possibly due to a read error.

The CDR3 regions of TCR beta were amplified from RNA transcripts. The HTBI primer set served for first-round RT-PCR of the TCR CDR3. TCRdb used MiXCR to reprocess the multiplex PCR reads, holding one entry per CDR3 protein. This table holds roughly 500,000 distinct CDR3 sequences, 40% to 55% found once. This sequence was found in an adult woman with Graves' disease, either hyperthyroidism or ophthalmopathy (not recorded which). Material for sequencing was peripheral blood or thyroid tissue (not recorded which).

CDR3 coding DNA: TGTGCTAGCAGCGTGACGGACAGGGAGAACACCGGGGAGCTGTTTTTT. Its protein product is CASSVTDRENTGELFF. The chain joins TRBV7-7 to TRBJ2-2; 8 bases are a match to TRBD1. CDR3 length: 16 amino acids. Germline CDR1 and CDR2: SSHAT and FNYEAQ (reference sequence).